This passage covers 18 T cell receptor beta chains from one sample sequenced in a study of graft-versus-host responses after intestinal transplantation. Some clones are missing from TCRdb's copy, which holds only in-frame ones; the method was immunoSEQ multiplex PCR. The sample includes just over 7,500 clones, approximately 98% seen only once; the top ten take 0.24%. This sample comprised PBMCs, obtained 23 days after intestinal transplant. Every receptor here comes from a human patient who received an intestinal transplant, so some T cells may come from the graft donor.

This chain joins TRBV4-1 and TRBJ2-3; TRBD2 might be the D (5 bases). CDR1 is MGHRA and CDR2 is YSYEKL in the germline V gene. The CDR3 consists of 13 residues. V lost 5 bases and J lost 3, with 9 bases in between. The CDR3 loop is CASSETGTDTQYF. CDR3 sequence (DNA): TGCGCCAGCAGCGAAACGGGGACAGATACGCAGTATTTT.

The V and J genes are TRBV27 and TRBJ2-1; tentatively, D is TRBD1 (5 bases). The V end lost 5 bases, the J end lost 4 bases, and 12 bases lay between the germline ends. The CDR3 totals 14 residues. Germline CDR1 MNHEY, CDR2 SMNVEV (reference sequence). CDR3 sequence: CASSRQNNYNEQFF. The DNA of the CDR3 is TGTGCCAGCAGTCGACAGAATAATTACAATGAGCAGTTCTTC.

The chain recombines TRBV5-6 with TRBJ2-7; TRBD2 is a possible D gene (5 bases). Trimming stripped 4 bases from V and 1 base from J, with 12 bases between. The germline V gene has CDR1 SGHDT and CDR2 YYEEEE. CDR3 size: 14 residues. CDR3 protein: CASSPRTDSYEQYF. As DNA, the CDR3 is TGTGCCAGCAGCCCCCGGACTGATTCCTACGAGCAGTACTTC.

The CDR3 here is CASSLAGGTYQPQHF. CDR3 nucleotide sequence: TGTGCCAGCAGCTTGGCCGGGGGGACCTATCAGCCCCAGCATTTT. The chain carries TRBV5-8 and TRBJ1-5; TRBD1 might be the D (5 bases). Germline values: CDR1 SGHTS, CDR2 YDEGEE. Trimming left V 0 bases short and J 5 bases short, with 12 bases between. The CDR3 contains 15 residues.

This chain uses TRBV5-8 with TRBJ1-4; weak D call: TRBD1 (6 bases). The V and J ends lost 9 bases and 4 bases respectively, with 16 bases between them. This CDR3 comprises 14 residues. Germline CDR1 is SGHTS and CDR2 is YDEGEE. CDR3 DNA sequence: TGTGCCACCATTCGACAGGCTAATAATGAAAAACTGTTTTTT. This translates into CATIRQANNEKLFF.

The genes are TRBV5-5 and TRBJ2-7, with TRBD1 as a possible D gene (6 bases). This CDR3 region has 12 residues. Trimming cost V 0 bases and J 5 bases, with 6 bases left between them. CDR1 and CDR2 from the germline V gene are SGHKS and YYEKEE (reference sequence). This chain's CDR3 is CASSLDRDEQYF. CDR3 DNA: TGTGCCAGCAGCTTGGACAGGGACGAGCAGTACTTC.

CDR3 sequence: CASSPGGGFSYEQYF. CDR3 sequence (DNA): TGTGCCAGCAGCCCAGGGGGGGGGTTCTCCTACGAGCAGTACTTC. V is TRBV9 and J is TRBJ2-7; D could derive from TRBD1 or TRBD2 (7 bases each). Trimming left V 4 bases short and J 0 bases short, with 14 bases between. This CDR3 has 15 amino acids. CDR1 is SGDLS and CDR2 is YYNGEE in the germline V gene.

This sequence joins TRBV7-8 and TRBJ2-7, with TRBD2 matching 8 bases. Trimming at V came to 2 bases and at J to 2 bases, leaving 5 bases not matched to a gene. Germline lookup yields CDR1 SGHVS and CDR2 FQNEAQ. The CDR3 has 15 residues. CDR3 nucleotides: TGTGCCAGCAGCTTAATAGCGGGGAGACCCTACGAGCAGTACTTC. Amino acids: CASSLIAGRPYEQYF.

V usage is TRBV4-2 and J usage is TRBJ1-1; D ambiguous. This CDR3 comprises 14 residues. The germline gives CDR1 LGHNA, CDR2 YNFKEQ. V was shortened by 5 bases and J by 0 bases, with 10 bases between the two germline ends. CDR3 loop: CASSLAGMNTEAFF. CDR3 nucleotide sequence: TGTGCCAGCAGCTTGGCCGGGATGAACACTGAAGCTTTCTTT.

This rearrangement joins TRBV5-1 to TRBJ2-2; a weak D match, TRBD2 (5 bases). The CDR3 has 15 amino acids. V lost 0 bases and J 6 bases, leaving 12 bases between the germline ends. Per germline, CDR1 SGHRS and CDR2 YFSETQ. The chain's CDR3 is CASSLDGSSSGELFF. The CDR3 region has the DNA TGCGCCAGCAGCTTGGATGGGAGCTCCTCCGGGGAGCTGTTTTTT. The variable domain in full, with the rest retrieved from reference TRBV5-1 and TRBJ2-2, is KAGVTQTPRYLIKTRGQQVTLSCSPISGHRSVSWYQQTPGQGLQFLFEYFSETQRNKGNFPGRFSGRQFSNSRSEMNVSTLELGDSALYLCASSLDGSSSGELFFGEGSRLTVL.

As for this clone: Its ends do not fully match the called genes, so a read error is possible. This chain uses TRBV6-4 with TRBJ2-3; D remains unclear. This CDR3 spans 13 amino acids. Germline lookup yields CDR1 MRHNA and CDR2 SNTAGT. CDR3 sequence: CASREPSTDTQYF. The CDR3 nucleotides read TGTGCCAGCCGTGAACCTAGCACAGATACGCAGTATTTT.

The V call is TRBV6-5, the J call TRBJ1-5; D unresolved. Deletions cut 2 bases from V and 3 bases from J, with 8 bases between. The germline CDR1 and CDR2 sequences are MNHEY and SVGAGI. This CDR3 comprises 14 residues. The CDR3: CASSYRSFNQPQHF. In DNA, the CDR3 is TGTGCCAGCAGTTACAGATCTTTCAATCAGCCCCAGCATTTT.

The J gene is TRBJ2-1, the V gene TRBV4-2; TRBD2 matches 16 bases. The V and J ends lost 0 bases and 8 bases, in that order; junction bases with no gene match: 4. The CDR3 has 17 amino acids. Germline V gene data show CDR1 as LGHNA and CDR2 as YNFKEQ. In DNA, the CDR3 is TGTGCCAGCAGCCAAGAGGAGGGGACTAGCGGGAGGGATGAGCAGTTCTTC. Its protein product is CASSQEEGTSGRDEQFF.

The chain has TRBV27 and TRBJ2-2; 9 bases match TRBD1. This CDR3 is 16 amino acids long. With 2 bases clipped from V and 7 bases from J, the junction kept 8 bases outside the gene matches. Per germline, CDR1 MNHEY and CDR2 SMNVEV (reference sequence). The CDR3 sequence: CASSLVRGQGIGELFF. The CDR3 DNA reads TGTGCCAGCAGTTTAGTTCGGGGACAGGGTATCGGGGAGCTGTTTTTT.

The genes are TRBV6-6 and TRBJ1-2, with D perhaps TRBD1 (5 bases). This CDR3 is 13 amino acids long. V was pared by 0 bases and J by 4 bases, with 6 bases between. Germline V CDR1 and CDR2: MNHNY, SVGAGI (reference sequence). The DNA for the CDR3 is TGTGCCAGCAGTTACTCCGACAGCTATGGCTACACCTTC. It yields the protein CASSYSDSYGYTF.

The chain links TRBV19 to TRBJ2-7; possible D gene TRBD2, 6 bases. CDR1 LNHDA and CDR2 SQIVND come from the germline V gene (reference sequence). This CDR3 contains 13 residues. The V end lost 3 bases, the J end lost 6 bases, and 12 bases lay between the germline ends. The CDR3 is CASSISGFGEQYF. In nucleotides, the CDR3 is TGTGCCAGTAGTATTAGCGGCTTCGGCGAGCAGTACTTC. The whole variable domain, remainder taken from reference TRBV19 and TRBJ2-7, is DGGITQSPKYLFRKEGQNVTLSCEQNLNHDAMYWYRQDPGQGLRLIYYSQIVNDFQKGDIAEGYSVSREKKESFPLTVTSAQKNPTAFYLCASSISGFGEQYFGPGTRLTVT.

This clone was seen only once. V usage is TRBV7-2 and J usage is TRBJ2-7; D not certain. This CDR3 has 12 amino acids. V dropped 3 bases and J dropped 6 bases, with 9 bases sitting between them. In germline, CDR1 is SGHTA, CDR2 FQGNSA. The chain's CDR3 is CASSFDLGEQYF. In DNA form, the CDR3 reads TGTGCCAGCAGCTTCGACCTGGGCGAGCAGTACTTC.

The CDR3 here is CSVGLINSYEQYF. As DNA, the CDR3 is TGCAGCGTTGGACTGATTAACTCCTACGAGCAGTACTTC. The J gene is TRBJ2-7, the V gene TRBV29-1; D gene ambiguous. The V end was cut by 4 bases, the J end by 0 bases, with 10 bases between. CDR1 is SQVTM, CDR2 ANQGSEA, per germline. The length of the CDR3 is 13 residues.